The rows below give T cell receptor beta chains drawn from one sample of a study of cytomegalovirus exposure and HLA in healthy donors. The method was immunoSEQ multiplex PCR; TCRdb's version includes in-frame clones alone and lacks a portion of them. This sample has fewer than 350,000 clones; roughly 90% occur once, and the top ten carry around 0.92%. Sequenced material: PBMCs. The receptors here all came from a woman between 18 and 29 years old in good health and CMV-seronegative. CDR3s include the opening cysteine and the closing phenylalanine or tryptophan. A D gene is named only where the DNA matches it firmly. A clone size is listed for some rows: how often the clone was seen (once, few, many), or a class if it is expanded.

CDR3: CASSPLDWRASYEQYF
DNA: TGTGCCAGCAGCCCGCTTGATTGGCGGGCATCCTACGAGCAGTACTTC
J: TRBJ2-7
D: .
V: TRBV5-7
size: .

CDR3: CASSQDRLAGLYNEQFF
DNA: TGCGCCAGCAGCCAAGATAGACTAGCGGGCCTGTACAATGAGCAGTTCTTC
J: TRBJ2-1
D: TRBD2
V: TRBV4-3
size: .

CDR3: CASSPLAGGPSNEQFF
DNA: TGCGCCAGCAGCCCTTTAGCGGGAGGGCCAAGCAATGAGCAGTTCTTC
J: TRBJ2-1
D: TRBD2
V: TRBV4-1
size: .

CDR3: CASRLTGVNRAGNTIYF
DNA: TGTGCCAGCAGGCTAACAGGGGTCAATCGGGCTGGAAACACCATATATTTT
J: TRBJ1-3
D: TRBD1
V: TRBV27
size: .

CDR3: CATPGQGKNEQFF
DNA: TGTGCCACCCCGGGACAGGGGAAGAATGAGCAGTTCTTC
J: TRBJ2-1
D: TRBD1
V: TRBV28
size: .

CDR3: CASTIGGPSGNEQFF
DNA: TGTGCCAGCACCATAGGGGGTCCTAGCGGTAATGAGCAGTTCTTC
J: TRBJ2-1
D: .
V: TRBV6-5
size: .

CDR3: CASSLVGTGGGDTQYF
DNA: TGCGCCAGCAGCTTGGTGGGGACAGGGGGTGGAGATACGCAGTATTTT
J: TRBJ2-3
D: TRBD1
V: TRBV5-1
size: .

CDR3: CASSSTVYYGYTF
DNA: TGCGCCAGCAGCTCGACAGTATACTATGGCTACACCTTC
J: TRBJ1-2
D: .
V: TRBV5-1
size: once

CDR3: CASSLLSTGLLDEQYF
DNA: TGCGCCAGCAGCTTGTTGAGTACCGGACTCCTTGACGAGCAGTACTTC
J: TRBJ2-7
D: .
V: TRBV5-1
size: .

CDR3: CASSLKTSAAYEQYF
DNA: TGTGCCAGCAGTTTAAAGACTAGCGCCGCCTACGAGCAGTACTTC
J: TRBJ2-7
D: TRBD2
V: TRBV27
size: .

CDR3: CASSGQISPQHF
DNA: TGTGCCAGCAGCGGACAGATCAGCCCCCAGCATTTT
J: TRBJ1-5
D: .
V: TRBV7-2
size: .

CDR3: CASSDLAGTYEQYF
DNA: TGCGCCAGCAGTGATCTAGCGGGCACCTACGAGCAGTACTTC
J: TRBJ2-7
D: TRBD2
V: TRBV10-2
size: .

CDR3: CASSIIWQGGNQPQHF
DNA: TGTGCCAGTAGTATCATCTGGCAGGGGGGCAATCAGCCCCAGCATTTT
J: TRBJ1-5
D: TRBD1
V: TRBV19
size: .

CDR3: CASSHRLDSYEQYF
DNA: TGTGCCAGCAGCCATCGCTTGGACTCTTACGAGCAGTACTTC
J: TRBJ2-7
D: .
V: TRBV9
size: .

CDR3: CASSPGQMNTGELFF
DNA: TGTGCCAGCAGCCCCGGACAGATGAACACCGGGGAGCTGTTTTTT
J: TRBJ2-2
D: .
V: TRBV7-3
size: .

CDR3: CASSQDYEGARGTIYF
DNA: TGTGCCAGCAGCCAAGATTATGAAGGGGCCCGCGGCACCATATATTTT
J: TRBJ1-3
D: .
V: TRBV5-5
size: .

CDR3: CASSLASPGLAGGDNEQFF
DNA: TGCGCCAGCAGCTTGGCGAGCCCTGGACTAGCGGGAGGGGACAATGAGCAGTTCTTC
J: TRBJ2-1
D: TRBD2
V: TRBV5-1
size: once

CDR3: CASIRRGWSYNEQFF
DNA: TGTGCCAGCATCCGCAGGGGATGGTCCTACAATGAGCAGTTCTTC
J: TRBJ2-1
D: .
V: TRBV6-1
size: .

CDR3: CASSRPGGAREQYF
DNA: TGTGCCAGCAGCCGCCCGGGGGGGGCGCGTGAGCAGTACTTC
J: TRBJ2-7
D: TRBD2
V: TRBV6-5
size: .

CDR3: CATTRSRGGRGGYTF
DNA: TGTGCCACCACCCGGTCCAGGGGTGGTCGAGGAGGCTACACCTTC
J: TRBJ1-2
D: .
V: TRBV5-8
size: .

CDR3: CASSNLGGFGNTIYF
DNA: TGTGCCAGCAGCAACCTCGGGGGATTTGGAAACACCATATATTTT
J: TRBJ1-3
D: .
V: TRBV2
size: .

CDR3: CASLAPDTQYF
DNA: TGTGCCAGCCTAGCCCCAGATACGCAGTATTTT
J: TRBJ2-3
D: .
V: TRBV28
size: .

CDR3: CASSGKGHAGVKETQYF
DNA: TGTGCCAGCAGTGGGAAGGGGCATGCAGGGGTGAAGGAGACCCAGTACTTC
J: TRBJ2-5
D: .
V: TRBV2
size: .

CDR3: CASSQGATYNEQFF
DNA: TGTGCCAGCTCACAGGGGGCGACCTACAATGAGCAGTTCTTC
J: TRBJ2-1
D: TRBD1
V: TRBV18
size: few

CDR3: CASPPREVTGEKLFF
DNA: TGTGCCAGCCCACCTCGGGAGGTGACGGGAGAAAAACTGTTTTTT
J: TRBJ1-4
D: .
V: TRBV11-3
size: .

CDR3: CASTYSNTGELFF
DNA: TGCGCCAGCACCTATTCTAACACCGGGGAGCTGTTTTTT
J: TRBJ2-2
D: .
V: TRBV5-1
size: .

CDR3: CASSWGHEQYF
DNA: TGTGCCAGTTCCTGGGGGCACGAGCAGTACTTC
J: TRBJ2-7
D: .
V: TRBV19
size: .

CDR3: CASSPTGTGLEQYF
DNA: TGTGCCAGTAGTCCGACCGGGACAGGGCTCGAGCAGTACTTC
J: TRBJ2-7
D: TRBD1
V: TRBV19
size: .

CDR3: CASSLEGTSTDTQYF
DNA: TGTGCCAGCAGTTTAGAGGGGACTTCCACAGATACGCAGTATTTT
J: TRBJ2-3
D: .
V: TRBV27
size: .

CDR3: CASSLMSRLAGGILQETQYF
DNA: TGCGCCAGCAGCTTGATGTCCCGACTAGCGGGAGGGATACTGCAAGAGACCCAGTACTTC
J: TRBJ2-5
D: TRBD2
V: TRBV5-1
size: .

CDR3: CASSLAGQGPLYEQYF
DNA: TGTGCCAGCAGCTTAGCTGGACAGGGCCCCTTATACGAGCAGTACTTC
J: TRBJ2-7
D: TRBD1
V: TRBV7-9
size: .

CDR3: CSVTGTSTGELFF
DNA: TGCAGCGTTACGGGGACTTCCACCGGGGAGCTGTTTTTT
J: TRBJ2-2
D: .
V: TRBV29-1
size: .

CDR3: CASSRGSGGEQYF
DNA: TGTGCCAGCAGCCGAGGCAGCGGCGGCGAGCAGTACTTC
J: TRBJ2-7
D: .
V: TRBV27
size: .

CDR3: CASSHSGTRGNTAYEQYF
DNA: TGTGCCAGCAGCCATTCCGGGACTAGGGGAAATACTGCCTACGAGCAGTACTTC
J: TRBJ2-7
D: TRBD2
V: TRBV4-2
size: .

CDR3: CASSLELAGGRGETQYF
DNA: TGCGCCAGCAGCTTGGAGCTAGCGGGAGGGCGGGGAGAGACCCAGTACTTC
J: TRBJ2-5
D: TRBD2
V: TRBV5-1
size: .

CDR3: CASSLVQGSSYNSPLHF
DNA: TGTGCCAGCAGTTTGGTGCAGGGAAGCTCCTATAATTCACCCCTCCACTTT
J: TRBJ1-6
D: .
V: TRBV27
size: .

CDR3: CSVRWTDNTEAFF
DNA: TGCAGCGTGCGTTGGACAGACAACACTGAAGCTTTCTTT
J: TRBJ1-1
D: .
V: TRBV29-1
size: .

CDR3: CASSPSTGGAGELFF
DNA: TGTGCCAGTAGTCCGTCAACAGGGGGAGCCGGGGAGCTGTTTTTT
J: TRBJ2-2
D: TRBD1
V: TRBV19
size: .

CDR3: CASGNRQIMNTEAFF
DNA: TGTGCCAGCGGGAACCGACAGATCATGAACACTGAAGCTTTCTTT
J: TRBJ1-1
D: .
V: TRBV6-5
size: .

CDR3: CASSFRQNTEAFF
DNA: TGTGCCAGCAGCTTCCGACAGAACACTGAAGCTTTCTTT
J: TRBJ1-1
D: .
V: TRBV7-9
size: .

CDR3: CASSVQASSTDTQYF
DNA: TGTGCCAGCAGCGTACAGGCGTCGAGCACAGATACGCAGTATTTT
J: TRBJ2-3
D: .
V: TRBV9
size: .

CDR3: CASGLVLSGTHFYEQYF
DNA: TGTGCTAGTGGTTTGGTACTAAGCGGCACCCACTTCTACGAGCAGTACTTC
J: TRBJ2-7
D: .
V: TRBV12-5
size: .

CDR3: CAIRWDRSNSPLHF
DNA: TGTGCCATCCGCTGGGACAGGAGCAATTCACCCCTCCACTTT
J: TRBJ1-6
D: TRBD1
V: TRBV10-3
size: once

CDR3: CASSSGQGWSEQYF
DNA: TGTGCCAGCAGTTCAGGACAGGGGTGGTCCGAGCAGTACTTC
J: TRBJ2-7
D: TRBD1
V: TRBV28
size: .

CDR3: CASRGRTGRADTQYF
DNA: TGTGCCAGCAGGGGGAGGACAGGGCGGGCAGATACGCAGTATTTT
J: TRBJ2-3
D: TRBD1
V: TRBV11-2
size: .

CDR3: CASSPGGPWGYTF
DNA: TGTGCCAGCAGCCCGGGAGGGCCATGGGGCTACACCTTC
J: TRBJ1-2
D: .
V: TRBV5-4
size: .

CDR3: CASSLRTGVNTEAFF
DNA: TGCGCCAGCAGCTTGAGGACTGGTGTGAACACTGAAGCTTTCTTT
J: TRBJ1-1
D: .
V: TRBV5-1
size: .

CDR3: CASSSILNTEAFF
DNA: TGTGCCAGCAGCAGTATTTTGAACACTGAAGCTTTCTTT
J: TRBJ1-1
D: .
V: TRBV28
size: .

CDR3: CASSQSGTGDYGYTF
DNA: TGCGCCAGCAGCCAAAGTGGGACAGGGGACTATGGCTACACCTTC
J: TRBJ1-2
D: TRBD1
V: TRBV4-3
size: once

CDR3: CASSYQGGSRFF
DNA: TGTGCCAGCAGTTACCAGGGGGGTTCAAGGTTCTTC
J: TRBJ2-1
D: .
V: TRBV6-6
size: .

CDR3: CASVRNTGELFF
DNA: TGTGCCAGTGTCCGGAACACCGGGGAGCTGTTTTTT
J: TRBJ2-2
D: .
V: TRBV28
size: .

CDR3: CASSHEVGLHGELFF
DNA: TGTGCCAGCAGCCATGAGGTGGGGCTTCACGGGGAGCTGTTTTTT
J: TRBJ2-2
D: .
V: TRBV6-5
size: .

CDR3: CASSGPMRVDGYTF
DNA: TGTGCCAGCAGTGGACCTATGCGGGTGGATGGCTACACCTTC
J: TRBJ1-2
D: .
V: TRBV2
size: .

CDR3: CASSLGWDRSYEQYF
DNA: TGTGCCAGCAGCTTAGGATGGGACAGGTCCTACGAGCAGTACTTC
J: TRBJ2-7
D: TRBD1
V: TRBV7-8
size: .

CDR3: CASSLGGRRSDTQYF
DNA: TGCGCCAGCAGCTTGGGCGGGAGACGTTCAGATACGCAGTATTTT
J: TRBJ2-3
D: TRBD2
V: TRBV5-1
size: .

CDR3: CASSLIAGNTEAFF
DNA: TGTGCCAGCAGCTTAATCGCAGGGAACACTGAAGCTTTCTTT
J: TRBJ1-1
D: .
V: TRBV11-2
size: .

CDR3: CASSPLARSSYEQYF
DNA: TGTGCCAGCTCACCTCTAGCGAGGAGCTCCTACGAGCAGTACTTC
J: TRBJ2-7
D: .
V: TRBV18
size: .

CDR3: CASSPLGEAGGPNEQFF
DNA: TGTGCCAGCAGCCCCCTGGGAGAAGCGGGAGGGCCGAATGAGCAGTTCTTC
J: TRBJ2-1
D: TRBD2
V: TRBV13
size: .

CDR3: CASTGLGTYNEQFF
DNA: TGTGCCAGCACGGGACTCGGGACTTACAATGAGCAGTTCTTC
J: TRBJ2-1
D: .
V: TRBV27
size: once